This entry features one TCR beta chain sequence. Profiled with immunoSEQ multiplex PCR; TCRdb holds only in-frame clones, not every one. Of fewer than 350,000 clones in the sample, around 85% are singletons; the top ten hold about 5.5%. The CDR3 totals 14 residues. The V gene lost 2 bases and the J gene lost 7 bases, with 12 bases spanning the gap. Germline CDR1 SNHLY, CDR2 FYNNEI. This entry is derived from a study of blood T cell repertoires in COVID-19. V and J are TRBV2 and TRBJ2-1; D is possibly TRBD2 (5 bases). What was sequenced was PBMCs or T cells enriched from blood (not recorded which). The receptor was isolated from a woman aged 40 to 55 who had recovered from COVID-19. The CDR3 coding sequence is TGTGCCAGCAGTGAAATGCTAGCAGATAATGAGCAGTTCTTC. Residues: CASSEMLADNEQFF.